The next 5 T cell receptor beta chains were all read from a single sample in a study of T cell responses to AZD1222 COVID-19 vaccine. Clones were read by immunoSEQ multiplex PCR, and TCRdb kept only the in-frame ones, dropping some. Found here are around 44,000 clones, 86% of them singletons; the top ten hold 5.5% to 8%. The starting material was peripheral blood, obtained 28 days after the second AZD1222 dose. The receptors come from an adult who received the AZD1222 COVID-19 vaccine.

The rearrangement links TRBV11-3 to TRBJ2-1, with 7 bases identical to TRBD2. The CDR3 extends over 15 amino acids. V shed 2 bases and J 6 bases; nucleotides not matched to a gene: 7. CDR1 and CDR2 from the germline V gene are SGHNT and YENEEA. As DNA, the CDR3 is TGTGCCAGCAGCTTACTTCGGGGAGGGTCCAATGAGCAGTTCTTC. Its protein is CASSLLRGGSNEQFF. Full variable domain (remainder filled in from reference TRBV11-3 and TRBJ2-1): EAGVVQSPRYKIIEKKQPVAFWCNPISGHNTLYWYLQNLGQGPELLIRYENEEAVDDSQLPKDRFSAERLKGVDSTLKIQPAELGDSAVYLCASSLLRGGSNEQFFGPGTRLTVL.

The genes are TRBV28 and TRBJ1-1, with unresolved D. The CDR3 is 15 amino acids. From germline, CDR1 is MDHEN and CDR2 SYDVKM. V was clipped by 2 bases and J by 4 bases, with 14 bases between them. The CDR3 bases are TGTGCCAGCAGTTTAGGGTCTGGAGGGATCACTGAAGCTTTCTTT. Encoded protein: CASSLGSGGITEAFF.

The genes are TRBV10-2 and TRBJ2-5, with no clear D. V lost 2 bases and J lost 4, with 11 bases in between. CDR1 and CDR2 from the germline V gene are WSHSY and SAAADI. CDR3 length equals 14 residues. CDR3 protein: CASSENAPGETQYF. CDR3 nucleotides: TGCGCCAGCAGTGAGAATGCGCCCGGAGAGACCCAGTACTTC.

The chain is built from TRBV27 and TRBJ2-5, with 7 positions matching TRBD2. CDR1 is MNHEY and CDR2 is SMNVEV in the germline V gene (reference sequence). This CDR3 region has 14 residues. V lost 0 bases and J lost 9; bases outside the gene matches: 7. The CDR3 loop is CASSLSQRGGAQYF. CDR3 nucleotides: TGTGCCAGCAGTTTATCCCAGCGGGGAGGGGCCCAGTACTTC.

This clone showed up just once. The chain carries TRBV2 and TRBJ1-5, with D maybe TRBD1 (6 bases). Per the germline V gene, CDR1 is SNHLY and CDR2 is FYNNEI. V was pared by 6 bases and J by 5 bases, with 14 bases between. The CDR3 is 14 amino acids. The CDR3 DNA follows: TGTGCCAGCAGAGCTGGGACACCTGATCAGCCCCAGCATTTT. This encodes CASRAGTPDQPQHF.